This T cell receptor (beta chain) comes out of a study of blood T cell repertoires in COVID-19. Across the study: Samples of COVID-19 (acute and convalescent) were obtained from the United States, Italy and Spain. Sample material is recorded as cDNA or gDNA derived from T cells, B-cell-depleted T cells, or PBMCs.

Trimming left V 6 bases short and J 1 base short, with 9 bases between. Germline lookup yields CDR1 SQVTM and CDR2 ANQGSEA. The CDR3 covers 12 residues. In the authors' methods: From reference gene primer amplification, estimates of nucleated cell counts were derived. Here immunoSEQ multiplex PCR was the method, and the copy in TCRdb shows in-frame clones only, minus some. D and trimming come from the DNA, and the V and J calls and clone size come from that table. The sample yields hundreds of thousands of clones, 85% to 90% seen once. The TCR sequence derives from a woman aged 50 to 60 with active or convalescent COVID-19. The chain employs TRBV29-1 and TRBJ1-2; D call uncertain. The material sequenced was peripheral blood. For the CDR3, the DNA is TGCAGCGTCCGGGAGTTTAACTATGGCTACACCTTC. This sequence encodes CSVREFNYGYTF.